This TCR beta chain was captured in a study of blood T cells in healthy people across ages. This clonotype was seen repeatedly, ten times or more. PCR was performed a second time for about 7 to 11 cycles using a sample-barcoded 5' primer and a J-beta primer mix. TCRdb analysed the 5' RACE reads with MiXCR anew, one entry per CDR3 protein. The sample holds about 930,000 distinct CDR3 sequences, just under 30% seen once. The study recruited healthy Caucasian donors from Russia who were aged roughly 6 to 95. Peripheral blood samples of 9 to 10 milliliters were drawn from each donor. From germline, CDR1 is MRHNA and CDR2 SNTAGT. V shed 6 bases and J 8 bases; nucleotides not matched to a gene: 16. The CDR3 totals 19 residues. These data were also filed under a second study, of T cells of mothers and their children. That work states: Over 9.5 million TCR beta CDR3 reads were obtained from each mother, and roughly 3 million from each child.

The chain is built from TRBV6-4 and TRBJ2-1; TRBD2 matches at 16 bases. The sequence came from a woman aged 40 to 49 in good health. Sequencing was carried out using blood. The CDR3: CASRAGTSGGARKAHEQFF. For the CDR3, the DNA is TGTGCCAGCAGGGCCGGGACTAGCGGGGGGGCCCGGAAGGCTCATGAGCAGTTCTTC.